This T cell receptor (beta chain) was sequenced for a study of regulatory T cells in long-lasting Graves disease. Time point described: newly diagnosed GD, antithyroid drugs for less than 3 months. Extracted RNA from PBMCs served as the source of the TCR library. This CDR3 comprises 14 residues. The germline V gene has CDR1 SGHAT and CDR2 FQDESV (reference sequence). V lost 5 bases to trimming and J lost 4 bases, with 14 bases between them. HTBI primers from iRepertoire and Arm-PCR of CDR3 regions yielded the TCR beta libraries. Each CDR3 protein gets one entry after TCRdb re-called the multiplex PCR reads with MiXCR. The sample shows some 370,000 distinct CDR3 sequences, roughly 12% of them seen only once. This clonotype was found many times. The same data also contributed to another study, on T cells in Graves' hyperthyroidism and ophthalmopathy.

This chain uses TRBV11-1 with TRBJ2-5; no reliable D call. The TCR was taken from a young woman with Graves disease. This material consisted of peripheral blood mononuclear cells (PBMCs), taken at new diagnosis, from a patient treated with antithyroid drugs. For the CDR3, the DNA is TGTGCCAGCAGCCCCGGGCAGGCGAGAGAGACCCAGTACTTC. Encoded protein: CASSPGQARETQYF.